The present entry profiles one T cell receptor beta chain with its context. These data belong to a study of blood T cell repertoires in COVID-19. Study-level background: Acute and convalescent COVID-19 samples came from the United States, Italy and Spain.

Generated by immunoSEQ multiplex PCR, the TCRdb table keeps only in-frame clones and is missing some. The sample shows approximately 360,000 clones, approximately 90% of them seen only once. The germline gives CDR1 SGHDN, CDR2 FVKESK. V was pared by 3 bases and J by 2 bases, with 3 bases of the junction left unmatched. The CDR3 has 14 residues. The TCR originated in a woman aged 25 to 39 with acute COVID-19. The chain employs TRBV14 and TRBJ1-1; 7 nucleotides align to TRBD1. Sequencing was done on a sample of PBMCs or T cells enriched from blood (not recorded which). CDR3 DNA: TGTGCCAGCAGCCACGAGGGGGCTAACACTGAAGCTTTCTTT. Translated: CASSHEGANTEAFF.